The 22 T cell receptor beta chains listed next were all sequenced from one sample in a study of T cell responses to AZD1222 COVID-19 vaccine. TCRdb's copy holds only in-frame clones and misses some; the assay was immunoSEQ multiplex PCR. Of about 160,000 clones in the sample, less than 95% are singletons; the top ten hold 4.4%. The specimen comprised peripheral blood, sampled on day 0 of AZD1222 vaccination. The receptors stem from an adult in good health.

The chain joins TRBV19 to TRBJ1-1; TRBD1 aligns across 7 bases. Germline V gene lookup returns CDR1 LNHDA and CDR2 SQIVND (reference sequence). J lost 4 bases, V lost 5 bases, and 10 bases had no gene match. The CDR3 spans 15 residues. CDR3 DNA: TGTGCCAGTAGTGCCCGACAGACAGGGAGCACTGAAGCTTTCTTT. This sequence encodes CASSARQTGSTEAFF. Full variable domain (remainder filled in from reference TRBV19 and TRBJ1-1): DGGITQSPKYLFRKEGQNVTLSCEQNLNHDAMYWYRQDPGQGLRLIYYSQIVNDFQKGDIAEGYSVSREKKESFPLTVTSAQKNPTAFYLCASSARQTGSTEAFFGQGTRLTVV.

V and J are TRBV5-1 and TRBJ2-6; maybe TRBD1 (6 bases). The germline V gene encodes CDR1 SGHRS and CDR2 YFSETQ. V lost 1 base and J 3 bases, leaving 8 bases between the germline ends. CDR3 length: 15 amino acids. The CDR3 spells CASSLSQGGANVLTF. Here the CDR3 DNA reads TGCGCCAGCAGCTTGTCACAGGGTGGGGCCAACGTCCTGACTTTC.

The rearrangement uses TRBV5-4 and TRBJ2-5; 12 bases align to TRBD2. V lost 4 bases and J lost 5; bases outside the gene matches: 6. The CDR3 runs 15 residues. Germline loops: CDR1 SGHNT, CDR2 YYREEE (reference sequence). The CDR3 is CASSGLAGGSETQYF. CDR3 coding DNA: TGTGCCAGCAGCGGGCTAGCGGGAGGGAGTGAGACCCAGTACTTC. Full variable domain (rest looked up from reference TRBV5-4 and TRBJ2-5): ETGVTQSPTHLIKTRGQQVTLRCSSQSGHNTVSWYQQALGQGPQFIFQYYREEENGRGNFPPRFSGLQFPNYSSELNVNALELDDSALYLCASSGLAGGSETQYFGPGTRLLVL.

The chain employs TRBV28 and TRBJ2-7; D uncertain. Germline V lookup: CDR1 MDHEN, CDR2 SYDVKM. The V gene lost 8 bases and the J gene lost 0 bases, with 8 bases spanning the gap. The CDR3 totals 12 residues. CDR3 region: CASRSPSYEQYF. The CDR3 DNA reads TGTGCCAGCCGGTCCCCCTCCTACGAGCAGTACTTC. The whole variable domain, remainder taken from reference TRBV28 and TRBJ2-7, is DVKVTQSSRYLVKRTGEKVFLECVQDMDHENMFWYRQDPGLGLRLIYFSYDVKMKEKGDIPEGYSVSREKKERFSLILESASTNQTSMYLCASRSPSYEQYFGPGTRLTVT.

The chain carries TRBV28 and TRBJ1-3; a possible D gene is TRBD1 (5 bases). The CDR3 sequence is 16 residues long. Germline V CDR1 and CDR2: MDHEN, SYDVKM. Trimming pared 2 bases from V and 0 bases from J, leaving 11 bases between. CDR3 DNA: TGTGCCAGCAGTTTAGCCCGGGGCAGCTCTGGAAACACCATATATTTT. It yields the protein CASSLARGSSGNTIYF.

This clone has more than one count but fewer than ten. V and J are TRBV30 and TRBJ1-4; maybe TRBD1 (5 bases). There are 13 residues in the CDR3. V dropped 1 base and J dropped 7 bases, with 10 bases sitting between them. CDR1 GTSNPN and CDR2 SVGIG come from the germline V gene (reference sequence). Here the CDR3 DNA reads TGTGCCTGGAGTGGGTCAAGGGGTGAAAAACTGTTTTTT. It yields the protein CAWSGSRGEKLFF.

This sequence joins TRBV18 and TRBJ1-2, with TRBD1 matching 7 bases. The CDR3 consists of 13 residues. Germline V gene data show CDR1 as KGHSH and CDR2 as LQKENI. V lost 3 bases, J lost 7 bases, and 5 bases stayed unmatched. CDR3 amino acids: CASSPEGAAGYTF. The CDR3 bases are TGTGCCAGCTCACCGGAGGGGGCTGCTGGCTACACCTTC.

This clone was recorded once. V usage is TRBV19 and J usage is TRBJ1-6; the D is unclear. Deletions cut 5 bases from V and 7 bases from J, with 15 bases between. The CDR3 consists of 15 residues. From germline, CDR1 is LNHDA and CDR2 SQIVND (reference sequence). This CDR3 reads CASSVRAFENSPLHF. The CDR3 nucleotides read TGTGCCAGTAGTGTCCGGGCCTTTGAGAATTCACCCCTCCACTTT.

The V gene is TRBV7-9, the J gene TRBJ2-2, with D uncertain. Germline V gene lookup returns CDR1 SEHNR and CDR2 FQNEAQ (reference sequence). The CDR3 sequence is 13 residues long. Between the trimmed V and J ends, which lost 7 bases and 7 bases, there was a span of 13 bases. CDR3: CASIHSLGGELFF. The CDR3 DNA is TGTGCCAGCATCCACAGCCTTGGCGGGGAGCTGTTTTTT.

The chain employs TRBV2 and TRBJ1-6, with 7 bases lining up with TRBD1. V was clipped by 8 bases and J by 7 bases; unmatched bases: 11. The CDR3 runs to 15 residues. Germline V CDR1 and CDR2: SNHLY, FYNNEI. The CDR3 sequence: CASAGTADGNSPLHF. CDR3 DNA sequence: TGTGCCAGCGCCGGGACAGCGGATGGGAATTCACCCCTCCACTTT.

The CDR3 here is CASSKQQGTPYNEQFF. The CDR3 region has the DNA TGTGCCAGTAGTAAGCAACAGGGAACCCCCTACAATGAGCAGTTCTTC. V gene TRBV19 combines with J gene TRBJ2-1, with D perhaps matching TRBD1 (6 bases). The V end was cut by 4 bases, the J end by 2 bases, with 15 bases between. This CDR3 is 16 amino acids long. Germline assignment: CDR1 LNHDA and CDR2 SQIVND (reference sequence).

The rearrangement links TRBV7-6 to TRBJ2-3; 8 bases line up with TRBD1. The CDR3 contains 15 residues. V dropped 5 bases and J dropped 3; count of bases not matched to a gene: 7. CDR1 SGHVS and CDR2 FNYEAQ come from the germline V gene. This CDR3 reads CASSNTGGRTDTQYF. Written as DNA, the CDR3 is TGTGCCAGCAGCAATACAGGGGGGAGAACAGATACGCAGTATTTT.

The gene calls are TRBV24-1 and TRBJ2-7, with 7 nucleotides matching TRBD2. The V and J ends lost 9 bases and 3 bases, in that order; junction bases with no gene match: 7. This CDR3 spans 13 amino acids. Germline CDR1 KGHDR, CDR2 SFDVKD. The DNA for the CDR3 is TGTGCCACCGGGGACGGGACTAACTACGAGCAGTACTTC. Translation: CATGDGTNYEQYF.

V is TRBV21-1 and J is TRBJ2-3; the table's D call of TRBD1 was not tested on the DNA. TRBV21-1 is a pseudogene segment. The CDR3 totals 17 residues. In DNA, the CDR3 is TGTGCCAGCAGCAAACCCCTGACAGCGACTAGCACAGATACGCAGTATTTT. The encoded protein is CASSKPLTATSTDTQYF.

The chain has TRBV6-5 and TRBJ1-6; weak D call: TRBD1 (6 bases). V was pared by 5 bases and J by 5 bases, with 10 bases between. Germline values: CDR1 MNHEY, CDR2 SVGAGI. The CDR3 runs 14 residues. As DNA, the CDR3 is TGTGCCAGCAGTCGGGACACCGATAATTCACCCCTCCACTTT. It encodes CASSRDTDNSPLHF.

This chain links TRBV5-1 with TRBJ2-2, with D perhaps matching TRBD2 (5 bases). Looked up from germline, CDR1 is SGHRS and CDR2 is YFSETQ. The CDR3 contains 15 residues. Trimming cost V 4 bases and J 2 bases, with 12 bases left between them. CDR3 DNA: TGCGCCAGCAGCCGGTGGGAGCAAAACACCGGGGAGCTGTTTTTT. Residues: CASSRWEQNTGELFF. Full variable domain (missing parts from reference TRBV5-1 and TRBJ2-2): KAGVTQTPRYLIKTRGQQVTLSCSPISGHRSVSWYQQTPGQGLQFLFEYFSETQRNKGNFPGRFSGRQFSNSRSEMNVSTLELGDSALYLCASSRWEQNTGELFFGEGSRLTVL.

The count of this clone is one. The chain couples TRBV7-2 to TRBJ1-5; no definite D call. The V and J ends lost 3 bases and 3 bases respectively, with 12 bases between them. Germline CDR1 SGHTA, CDR2 FQGNSA. The CDR3 loop spans 15 amino acids. The CDR3 sequence is CASSLTAASNQPQHF. The CDR3 DNA follows: TGTGCCAGCAGCTTGACCGCAGCATCCAATCAGCCCCAGCATTTT.

This rearrangement joins TRBV27 to TRBJ2-7; D is possibly TRBD1 (6 bases). CDR3 length equals 17 residues. Deletions cut 3 bases from V and 0 bases from J, with 18 bases between. Germline CDR1 MNHEY, CDR2 SMNVEV (reference sequence). In nucleotides, the CDR3 is TGTGCCAGCAGTTTTTATCCCAGGGGTAGGAGCTCCTACGAGCAGTACTTC. Protein sequence: CASSFYPRGRSSYEQYF.

The chain couples TRBV28 to TRBJ1-5; 7 bases match TRBD1. The CDR3 is 16 amino acids. Germline loops: CDR1 MDHEN, CDR2 SYDVKM. With 5 bases clipped from V and 5 bases from J, the junction kept 12 bases outside the gene matches. Here the CDR3 DNA reads TGTGCCAGCAGTCCCGTACAGGGGAGGTTGGATCAGCCCCAGCATTTT. This encodes CASSPVQGRLDQPQHF.

The chain employs TRBV6-2 or TRBV6-3 and TRBJ2-3, with no clear D. This CDR3 has 13 residues. CDR1 is MNHEY, CDR2 SVGEGT, per germline. V was clipped by 6 bases and J by 5 bases, with 12 bases between them. In nucleotides, the CDR3 is TGTGCCAGCAGCCCTAATTCTGGAGATACGCAGTATTTT. Amino acid sequence: CASSPNSGDTQYF.

This clone was found a few times. The gene calls are TRBV18 and TRBJ1-1; D ambiguous. The V end was cut by 3 bases, the J end by 0 bases, with 8 bases between. The CDR3 consists of 14 residues. The germline gives CDR1 KGHSH, CDR2 LQKENI. The CDR3: CASSPEALNTEAFF. In nucleotides, the CDR3 is TGTGCCAGCTCACCGGAGGCACTGAACACTGAAGCTTTCTTT.

The chain links TRBV4-2 to TRBJ2-2; TRBD2 agrees at 7 bases. Losses at the gene ends were 3 bases for V and 0 bases for J; bases not matched to a gene: 4. Germline V gene sequence: CDR1 LGHNA, CDR2 YNFKEQ. The CDR3 sequence is 16 residues long. The chain's CDR3 is CASSHNLAANTGELFF. The DNA of the CDR3 is TGTGCCAGCAGCCATAACCTAGCGGCGAACACCGGGGAGCTGTTTTTT.